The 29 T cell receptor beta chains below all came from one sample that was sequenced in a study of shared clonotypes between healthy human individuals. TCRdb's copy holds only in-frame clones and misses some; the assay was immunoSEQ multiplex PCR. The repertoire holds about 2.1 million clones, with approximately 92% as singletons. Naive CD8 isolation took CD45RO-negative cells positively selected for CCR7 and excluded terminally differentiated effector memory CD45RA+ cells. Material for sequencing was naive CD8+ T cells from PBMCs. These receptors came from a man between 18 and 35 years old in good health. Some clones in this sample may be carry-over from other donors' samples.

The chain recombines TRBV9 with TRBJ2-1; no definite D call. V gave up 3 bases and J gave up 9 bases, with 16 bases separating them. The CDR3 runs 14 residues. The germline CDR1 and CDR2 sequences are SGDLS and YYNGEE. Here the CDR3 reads CASSGEHLLGEQFF. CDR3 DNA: TGTGCCAGCAGCGGAGAACACCTGCTAGGTGAGCAGTTCTTC.

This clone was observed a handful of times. DNA for the CDR3: TGTGCCAGCAGTACTGGACTAGCGCTATACAATGAGCAGTTCTTC. It codes for CASSTGLALYNEQFF. The chain combines TRBV6-5 with TRBJ2-1, with TRBD2 matching over 9 bases. Germline trimming cut 5 bases from V and 4 bases from J; bases unmatched to any gene: 6. CDR3 length equals 15 residues. Germline V gives CDR1 MNHEY, CDR2 SVGAGI.

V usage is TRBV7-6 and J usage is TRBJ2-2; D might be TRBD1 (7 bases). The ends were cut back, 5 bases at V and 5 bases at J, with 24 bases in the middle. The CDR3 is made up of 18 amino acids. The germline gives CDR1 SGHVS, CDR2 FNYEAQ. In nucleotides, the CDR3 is TGTGCCAGCAGCCCACCCGATACAGGGGAGGAGGAGACCGGGGAGCTGTTTTTT. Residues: CASSPPDTGEEETGELFF.

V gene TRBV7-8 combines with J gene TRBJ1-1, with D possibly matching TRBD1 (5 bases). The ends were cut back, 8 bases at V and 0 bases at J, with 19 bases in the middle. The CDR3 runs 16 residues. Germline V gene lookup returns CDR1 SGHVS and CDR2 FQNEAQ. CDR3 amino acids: CASSPLRGGLNTEAFF. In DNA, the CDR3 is TGTGCCAGCTCGCCCCTCCGGGGCGGGCTGAACACTGAAGCTTTCTTT.

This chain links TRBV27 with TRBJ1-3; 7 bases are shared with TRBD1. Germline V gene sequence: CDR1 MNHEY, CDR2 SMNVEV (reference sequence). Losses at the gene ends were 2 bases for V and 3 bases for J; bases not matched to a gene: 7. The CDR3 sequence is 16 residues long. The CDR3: CASSLAPGGFGNTIYF. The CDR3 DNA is TGTGCCAGCAGTTTAGCCCCAGGGGGGTTTGGAAACACCATATATTTT.

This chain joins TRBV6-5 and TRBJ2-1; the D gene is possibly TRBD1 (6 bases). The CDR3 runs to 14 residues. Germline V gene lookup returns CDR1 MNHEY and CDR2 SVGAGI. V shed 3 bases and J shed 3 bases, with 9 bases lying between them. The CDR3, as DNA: TGTGCCAGCAGTTATAAACAGGGCTACAATGAGCAGTTCTTC. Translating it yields CASSYKQGYNEQFF.

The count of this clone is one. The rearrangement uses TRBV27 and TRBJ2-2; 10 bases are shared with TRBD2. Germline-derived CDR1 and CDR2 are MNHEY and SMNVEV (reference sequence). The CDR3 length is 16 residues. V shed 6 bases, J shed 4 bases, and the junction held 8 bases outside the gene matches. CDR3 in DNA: TGTGCCAGCAGGCCCCTAGCGGGAGAGGGCACCGGGGAGCTGTTTTTT. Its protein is CASRPLAGEGTGELFF.

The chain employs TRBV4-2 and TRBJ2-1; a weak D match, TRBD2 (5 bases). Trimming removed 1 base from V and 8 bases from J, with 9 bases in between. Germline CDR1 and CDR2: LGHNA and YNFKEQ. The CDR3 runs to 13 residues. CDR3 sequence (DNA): TGTGCCAGCAGCCAAGGGGGAGAGGATGAGCAGTTCTTC. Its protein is CASSQGGEDEQFF.

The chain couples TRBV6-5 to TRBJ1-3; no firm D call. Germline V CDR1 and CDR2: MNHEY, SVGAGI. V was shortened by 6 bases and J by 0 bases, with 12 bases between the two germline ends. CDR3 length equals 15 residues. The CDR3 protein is CASSPTDSSGNTIYF. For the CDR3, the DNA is TGTGCCAGCAGCCCAACGGATTCCTCTGGAAACACCATATATTTT.

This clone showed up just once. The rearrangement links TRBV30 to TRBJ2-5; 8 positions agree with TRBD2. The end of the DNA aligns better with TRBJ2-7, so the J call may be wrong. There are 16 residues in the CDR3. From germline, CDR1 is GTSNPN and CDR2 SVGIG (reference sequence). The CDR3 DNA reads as TGTGCCTGGACTAAAGGGTGGCGGGAGGAGTCCCACGAGCAGTACTTC. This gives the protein CAWTKGWREESHEQYF.

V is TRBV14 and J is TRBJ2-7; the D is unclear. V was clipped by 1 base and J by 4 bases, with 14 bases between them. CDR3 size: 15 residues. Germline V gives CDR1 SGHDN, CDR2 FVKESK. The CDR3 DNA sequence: TGTGCCAGCAGCCAAGGTCGCCCGGACGGTTACGAGCAGTACTTC. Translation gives CASSQGRPDGYEQYF.

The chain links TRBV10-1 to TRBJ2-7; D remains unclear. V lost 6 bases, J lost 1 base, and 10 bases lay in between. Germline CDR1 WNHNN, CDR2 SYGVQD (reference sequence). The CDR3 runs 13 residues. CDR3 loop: CASSPTGSYEQYF. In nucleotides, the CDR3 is TGCGCCAGCAGCCCCACTGGTTCCTACGAGCAGTACTTC.

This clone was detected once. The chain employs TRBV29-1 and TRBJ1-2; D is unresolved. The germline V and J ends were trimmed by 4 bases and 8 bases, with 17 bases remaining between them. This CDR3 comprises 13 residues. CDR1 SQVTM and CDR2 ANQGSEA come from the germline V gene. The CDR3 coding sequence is TGCAGCGTTGCGGGGTTGGAGGGATTCGGCTACACCTTC. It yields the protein CSVAGLEGFGYTF.

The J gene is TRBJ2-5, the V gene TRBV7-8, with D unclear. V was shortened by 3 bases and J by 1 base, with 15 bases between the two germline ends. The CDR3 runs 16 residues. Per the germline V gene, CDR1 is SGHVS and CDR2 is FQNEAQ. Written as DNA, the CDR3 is TGTGCCAGCAGCTTTCCCCAGGATAGCAGCCAAGAGACCCAGTACTTC. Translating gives CASSFPQDSSQETQYF.

The CDR3 loop reads CAWGRLDSYNEQFF. CDR3 in DNA: TGTGCCTGGGGCCGCCTAGACTCCTACAATGAGCAGTTCTTC. The rearrangement uses TRBV30 and TRBJ2-1; D unclear. Germline loops: CDR1 GTSNPN, CDR2 SVGIG (reference sequence). Trimming pared 5 bases from V and 0 bases from J, leaving 11 bases between. This CDR3 is built from 14 residues.

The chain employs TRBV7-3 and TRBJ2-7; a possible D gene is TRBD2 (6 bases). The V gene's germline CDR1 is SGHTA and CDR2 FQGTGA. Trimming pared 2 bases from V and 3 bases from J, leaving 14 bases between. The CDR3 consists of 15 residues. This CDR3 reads CASSLLGGPGYEQYF. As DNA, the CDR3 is TGTGCCAGCAGCTTATTAGGAGGGCCGGGCTACGAGCAGTACTTC.

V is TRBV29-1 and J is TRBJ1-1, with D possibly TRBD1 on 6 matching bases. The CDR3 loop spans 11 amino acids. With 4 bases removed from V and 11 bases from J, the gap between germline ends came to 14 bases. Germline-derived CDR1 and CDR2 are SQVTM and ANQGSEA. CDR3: CSVVDSPGAFF. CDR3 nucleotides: TGCAGCGTTGTGGACAGTCCGGGGGCTTTCTTT.

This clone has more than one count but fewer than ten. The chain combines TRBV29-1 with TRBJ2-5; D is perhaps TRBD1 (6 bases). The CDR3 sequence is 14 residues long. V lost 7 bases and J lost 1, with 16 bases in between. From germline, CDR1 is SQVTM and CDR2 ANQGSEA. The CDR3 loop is CSARGPFFQETQYF. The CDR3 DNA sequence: TGCAGCGCCAGGGGCCCCTTTTTCCAAGAGACCCAGTACTTC. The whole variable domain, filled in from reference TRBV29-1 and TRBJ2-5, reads SAVISQKPSRDICQRGTSLTIQCQVDSQVTMMFWYRQQPGQSLTLIATANQGSEATYESGFVIDKFPISRPNLTFSTLTVSNMSPEDSSIYLCSARGPFFQETQYFGPGTRLLVL.

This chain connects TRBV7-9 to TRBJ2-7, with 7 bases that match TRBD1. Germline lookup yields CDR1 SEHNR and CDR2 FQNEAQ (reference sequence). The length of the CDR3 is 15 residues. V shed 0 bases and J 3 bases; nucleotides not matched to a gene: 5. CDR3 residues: CASSLAGGKGYEQYF. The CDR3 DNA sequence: TGTGCCAGCAGCTTAGCAGGGGGCAAGGGCTACGAGCAGTACTTC.

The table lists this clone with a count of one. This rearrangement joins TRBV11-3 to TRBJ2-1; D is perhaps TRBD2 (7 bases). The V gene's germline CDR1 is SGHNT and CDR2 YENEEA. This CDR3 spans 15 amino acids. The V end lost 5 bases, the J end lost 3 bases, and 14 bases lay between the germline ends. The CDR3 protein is CASSPGEGGYNEQFF. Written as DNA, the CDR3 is TGTGCCAGCAGCCCCGGGGAGGGGGGCTACAATGAGCAGTTCTTC.

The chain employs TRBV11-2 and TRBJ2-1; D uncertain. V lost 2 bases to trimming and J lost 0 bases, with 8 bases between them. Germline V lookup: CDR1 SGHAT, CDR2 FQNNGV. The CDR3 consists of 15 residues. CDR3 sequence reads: CASSLFGSSYNEQFF. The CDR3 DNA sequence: TGTGCCAGCAGCTTATTCGGCAGCTCCTACAATGAGCAGTTCTTC. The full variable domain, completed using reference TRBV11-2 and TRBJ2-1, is EAGVAQSPRYKIIEKRQSVAFWCNPISGHATLYWYQQILGQGPKLLIQFQNNGVVDDSQLPKDRFSAERLKGVDSTLKIQPAKLEDSAVYLCASSLFGSSYNEQFFGPGTRLTVL.

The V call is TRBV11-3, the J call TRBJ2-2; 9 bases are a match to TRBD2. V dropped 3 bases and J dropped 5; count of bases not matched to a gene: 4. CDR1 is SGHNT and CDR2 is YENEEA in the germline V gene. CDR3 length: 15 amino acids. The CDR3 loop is CASSFTLAGTGELFF. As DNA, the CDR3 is TGTGCCAGCAGCTTCACCCTAGCGGGAACCGGGGAGCTGTTTTTT.

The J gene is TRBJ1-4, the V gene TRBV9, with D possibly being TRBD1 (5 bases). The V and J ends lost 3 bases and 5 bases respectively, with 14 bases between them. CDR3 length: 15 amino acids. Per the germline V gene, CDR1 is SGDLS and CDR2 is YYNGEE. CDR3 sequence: CASSGRGVSNEKLFF. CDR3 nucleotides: TGTGCCAGCAGCGGGAGAGGGGTTTCCAATGAAAAACTGTTTTTT.

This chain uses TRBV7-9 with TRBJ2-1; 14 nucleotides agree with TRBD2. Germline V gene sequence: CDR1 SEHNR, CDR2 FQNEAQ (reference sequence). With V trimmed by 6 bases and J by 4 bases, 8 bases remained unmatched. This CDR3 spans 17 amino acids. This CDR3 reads CASRPGLAGVSYNEQFF. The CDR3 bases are TGTGCCAGCAGACCGGGACTAGCGGGAGTATCATACAATGAGCAGTTCTTC.

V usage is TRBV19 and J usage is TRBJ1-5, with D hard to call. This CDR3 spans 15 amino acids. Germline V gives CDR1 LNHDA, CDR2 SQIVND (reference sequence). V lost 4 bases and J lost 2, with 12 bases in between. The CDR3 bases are TGTGCCAGTAGTAAGGACGTCGCCGGCAATCAGCCCCAGCATTTT. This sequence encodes CASSKDVAGNQPQHF.

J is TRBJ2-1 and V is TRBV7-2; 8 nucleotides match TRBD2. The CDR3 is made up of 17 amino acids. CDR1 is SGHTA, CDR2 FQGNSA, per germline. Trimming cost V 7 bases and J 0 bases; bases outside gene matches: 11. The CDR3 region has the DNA TGTGCCAGCACCCAAGGGCTAGCGGGCCGCTCCTACAATGAGCAGTTCTTC. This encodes CASTQGLAGRSYNEQFF.

CDR3 sequence: CASSPNYSNQPQHF. The CDR3 DNA reads as TGCGCCAGCAGCCCTAATTATAGCAATCAGCCCCAGCATTTT. This chain links TRBV4-3 with TRBJ1-5; D is unclear. CDR1 and CDR2 (germline): LGHNA, YSLEER. This CDR3 spans 14 amino acids. Trimming left V 4 bases short and J 0 bases short, with 7 bases between.

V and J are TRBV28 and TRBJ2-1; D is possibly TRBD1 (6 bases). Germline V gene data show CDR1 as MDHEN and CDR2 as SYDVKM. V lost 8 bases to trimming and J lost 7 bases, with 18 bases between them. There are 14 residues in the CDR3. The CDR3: CASATGRIRNEQFF. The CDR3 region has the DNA TGTGCCAGCGCGACAGGACGAATTAGGAATGAGCAGTTCTTC. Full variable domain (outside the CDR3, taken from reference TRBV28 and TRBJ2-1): DVKVTQSSRYLVKRTGEKVFLECVQDMDHENMFWYRQDPGLGLRLIYFSYDVKMKEKGDIPEGYSVSREKKERFSLILESASTNQTSMYLCASATGRIRNEQFFGPGTRLTVL.

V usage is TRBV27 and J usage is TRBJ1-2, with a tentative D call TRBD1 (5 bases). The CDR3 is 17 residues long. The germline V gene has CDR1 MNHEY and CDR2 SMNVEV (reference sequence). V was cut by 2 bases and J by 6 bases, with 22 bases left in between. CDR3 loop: CASSLGSGGQNSNGYTF. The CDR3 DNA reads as TGTGCCAGCAGTTTAGGGTCCGGGGGTCAAAATTCTAATGGCTACACCTTC.